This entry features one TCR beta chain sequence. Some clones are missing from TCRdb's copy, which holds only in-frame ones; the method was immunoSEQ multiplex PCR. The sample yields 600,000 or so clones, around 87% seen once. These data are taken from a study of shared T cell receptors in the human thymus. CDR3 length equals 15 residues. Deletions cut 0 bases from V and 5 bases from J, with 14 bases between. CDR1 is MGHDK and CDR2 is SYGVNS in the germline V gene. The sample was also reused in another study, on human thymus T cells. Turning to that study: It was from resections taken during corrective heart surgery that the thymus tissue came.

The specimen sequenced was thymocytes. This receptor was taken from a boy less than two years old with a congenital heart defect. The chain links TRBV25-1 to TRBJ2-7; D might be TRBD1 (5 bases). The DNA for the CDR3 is TGTGCCAGCAGTGAATACCGAGACAGTAACCACGAGCAGTACTTC. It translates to CASSEYRDSNHEQYF.